The clone carrying this T cell receptor (beta chain) came up a few times. What it recognizes is unknown. These data come from a study of beta chain features in type 1 diabetes. Sorted CD4+ subsets: naive, central memory, regulatory, stem cell-like memory (CD45RO/CCR7/CD25/CD127/CD95/CD27 panel). Expressed TCRB transcripts were sequenced because the entire RNA isolate underwent reverse transcription. Sequencing used immunoSEQ multiplex PCR; TCRdb keeps in-frame clones, though not all of them. The data show about 290,000 clones, approximately 8.1% seen once. Germline V lookup: CDR1 GTSNPN, CDR2 SVGIG (reference sequence). The length of the CDR3 is 14 residues. Trimming took 3 bases from V and 10 from J, leaving 19 bases between them. Overall study results and limits: Among type 1 diabetes patients, VDJ junctions had fewer insertions and more deletions. Although PCR might favor shorter templates, it would do so equally in patients and controls. Moderate yet significant TCRB CDR3 shortening was seen in Type 1 diabetes patients in all four CD4+ subsets.

The sequence was obtained from a woman younger than 35 in good health. The J gene is TRBJ2-1, the V gene TRBV30; D tentatively fits TRBD1 or TRBD2 (5 bases each). The material sequenced was central memory CD4+ T cells from blood. The DNA for the CDR3 is TGTGCCTGGAGGAGGGGCAGCCTCCCGGGGGAGCAGTTCTTC. This codes for CAWRRGSLPGEQFF.